This T cell receptor (beta chain) is drawn from a study of radiation and T cells in renal cell carcinoma. V was shortened by 1 base and J by 0 bases, with 6 bases between the two germline ends. This CDR3 contains 14 residues. CDR1 is SGHTA, CDR2 FQGNSA, per germline. As for this clone: Its antigen is not known.

Points from the study as a whole: From baseline, blood top tumor clonotypes peaked at 2 weeks post-radiation.

The time point denotes: blood 2 weeks post-SBRT. Treatment here: 15 Gy SBRT to primary tumor, nephrectomy 4 weeks later. Produced via immunoSEQ multiplex PCR; TCRdb's table is partial and in-frame only. The repertoire holds some 72,000 clones, roughly 82% seen once, with 5.8% in the top ten. The genes are TRBV7-2 and TRBJ1-1; no definite D call. The input for sequencing was blood, taken from a patient whose treatment included radiotherapy and nephrectomy. This clonotype was obtained from a man aged 60 to 75 with renal cell carcinoma. CDR3 protein: CASSLVWVNTEAFF. The CDR3 DNA reads as TGTGCCAGCAGCTTAGTCTGGGTGAACACTGAAGCTTTCTTT.